This note documents a single T cell receptor (beta chain) sequence. Its antigen is still unknown. At one of its ends the junction is not consistent with the germline gene, which may arise from a read error. The sample is drawn from a study of post-analysis software for immune sequencing data. At the level of the study: Included courses were relapsing-remitting and secondary progressive multiple sclerosis; progressive-relapsing multiple sclerosis was also included.

TCR beta cDNA libraries had unique molecular identifiers. TCRdb independently ran MiXCR on the PCR reads; one entry per CDR3 protein. The sample consists of roughly 400,000 distinct CDR3 sequences, 39% of them appearing once. Germline CDR1 and CDR2: SQVTM and ANQGSEA. CDR3 size: 14 residues. Findings and caveats of the study: TRBV5-6, TRBV5-1 and TRBV20-1 belonged to a set of about 5 TRBV segments that were more frequent in patients than controls.

The clonotype originates from a girl aged 2-10 years with multiple sclerosis. The sample was blood. The V and J genes are TRBV29-1 and TRBJ1-2, with 7 bases lining up with TRBD1. CDR3 nucleotide sequence: TGTAGCGTTGCCCCGGACAGGTCCCCCTATGGCTACACCTTC. Its protein is CSVAPDRSPYGYTF. Looking up the rest from reference TRBV29-1 and TRBJ1-2 gives the full variable domain: SAVISQKPSRDICQRGTSLTIQCQVDSQVTMMFWYRQQPGQSLTLIATANQGSEATYESGFVIDKFPISRPNLTFSTLTVSNMSPEDSSIYLCSVAPDRSPYGYTFGSGTRLTVV.